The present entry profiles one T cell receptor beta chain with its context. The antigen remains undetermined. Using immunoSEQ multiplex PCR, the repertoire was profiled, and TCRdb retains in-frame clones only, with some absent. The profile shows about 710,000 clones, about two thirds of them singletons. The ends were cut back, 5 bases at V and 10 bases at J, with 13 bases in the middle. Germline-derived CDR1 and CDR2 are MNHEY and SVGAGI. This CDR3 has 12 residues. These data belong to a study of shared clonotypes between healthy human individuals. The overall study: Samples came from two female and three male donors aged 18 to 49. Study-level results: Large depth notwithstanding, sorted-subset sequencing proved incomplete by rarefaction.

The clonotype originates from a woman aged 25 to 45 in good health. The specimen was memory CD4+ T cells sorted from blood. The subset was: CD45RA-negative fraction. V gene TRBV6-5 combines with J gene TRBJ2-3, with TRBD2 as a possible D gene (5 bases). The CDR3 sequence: CASSQLGSAQYF. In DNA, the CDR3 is TGTGCCAGCAGTCAACTAGGATCGGCGCAGTATTTT.